Sequencing of this TCR beta chain was carried out in a study of beta chain features in type 1 diabetes. Broader study findings: When Type 1 diabetes patients were examined, their TCRB CDR3s proved moderately but significantly shorter in all four CD4+ subsets.

The germline V and J ends were trimmed by 1 base and 8 bases, with 12 bases remaining between them. Germline CDR1 SEHNR, CDR2 FQNEAQ (reference sequence). The CDR3 has 14 residues. All of the isolated RNA was reverse transcribed, so expressed TCRB transcripts were sequenced. TCRdb keeps only in-frame clones here, not all; method: immunoSEQ multiplex PCR. The sample shows about 240,000 clones, approximately 14% of them seen only once. This clone was detected only a few times. As yet, its antigen is unknown. Sequencing was performed on naive CD4+ T cells from blood. This TCR came from a man aged 30 to 39 with type 1 diabetes. The chain has TRBV7-9 and TRBJ2-1; possible D gene TRBD1, 7 bases. CDR3 DNA: TGTGCCAGCAGCTTAGGGCAGGGGGAGGATGAGCAGTTCTTC. This encodes CASSLGQGEDEQFF.